The clone carrying this T cell receptor (beta chain) was seen a few times. Per the original data handling: Amplified reference gene primers provided the basis for estimating nucleated cell counts. Assay: immunoSEQ multiplex PCR; the TCRdb copy retains only in-frame clones and omits some. For V, J and clone size, that table is used; D and trimming come from the DNA. Seen here are about 80,000 clones, roughly four fifths observed once, and the top ten hold under 45%. CDR1 and CDR2 from the germline V gene are LNHDA and SQIVND (reference sequence). This CDR3 region has 15 residues. V lost 0 bases and J lost 4, with 13 bases in between. These data come from a study of blood T cell repertoires in COVID-19. Turning to the study itself: Specimens from acute and convalescent COVID-19 originated in the United States, Italy and Spain. PBMCs, B-cell-depleted T cells, or T cells provided the cDNA or gDNA that made up the material.

Material for sequencing was peripheral blood. This receptor was identified in a woman aged 65 to 85 with acute or convalescent COVID-19. The J gene is TRBJ2-7, the V gene TRBV19; D is possibly TRBD2 (6 bases). DNA of the CDR3: TGTGCCAGTAGTATAGACTCGGGAGCTAGGTACGAGCAGTACTTC. It specifies CASSIDSGARYEQYF.